These 13 T cell receptor beta chains came from one sample sequenced in a study of T cell repertoires in cytomegalovirus infection. MiXCR was run by TCRdb on the reads, yielding one entry per CDR3 protein. The sample contains hundreds of thousands of distinct CDR3 sequences, 20% to 25% of which appear only once. What was sequenced was CD8+ T cells from PBMCs. The receptors come from a human donor in good health (CMV status not recorded). Some clones in this sample may be carry-over from other donors' samples.

This rearrangement joins TRBV7-8 to TRBJ2-1, with unresolved D. The germline V gene encodes CDR1 SGHVS and CDR2 FQNEAQ. The CDR3 sequence is 15 residues long. Trimming took off 10 bases at V and 8 bases at J, with 24 bases between the two ends. In nucleotides, the CDR3 is TGTGCCAACACTCCTAGGGTAGTAGCAGTCGATGAGCAGTTCTTC. It encodes CANTPRVVAVDEQFF.

This chain links TRBV7-9 with TRBJ2-7; a possible D gene is TRBD1 (6 bases). V was cut by 5 bases and J by 6 bases, with 20 bases left in between. CDR3 length: 15 residues. In germline, CDR1 is SEHNR, CDR2 FQNEAQ (reference sequence). The CDR3 DNA sequence: TGTGCCAGCAGCCCTCCGCGCGGCCAGGGGATCGAGCAGTACTTC. Translated, it gives CASSPPRGQGIEQYF.

This clonotype was seen repeatedly, ten times or more. V gene TRBV7-9 combines with J gene TRBJ2-3; the D gene is possibly TRBD2 (6 bases). Germline CDR1 and CDR2: SEHNR and FQNEAQ (reference sequence). The CDR3 sequence is 15 residues long. V lost 0 bases to trimming and J lost 0 bases, with 7 bases between them. The CDR3 nucleotides read TGTGCCAGCAGCTTAGCGGAGGGGAGCACAGATACGCAGTATTTT. Protein product: CASSLAEGSTDTQYF.

V and J are TRBV7-9 and TRBJ1-5; no clear D. CDR3 length: 16 amino acids. The V gene's germline CDR1 is SEHNR and CDR2 FQNEAQ (reference sequence). V lost 5 bases, J lost 5 bases, and 19 bases lay in between. The CDR3 loop reads CASSGGEGQDYQPQHF. In DNA form, the CDR3 reads TGTGCCAGCAGCGGAGGAGAGGGCCAAGATTATCAGCCCCAGCATTTT.

This clonotype turned up a few times. The chain couples TRBV7-9 to TRBJ2-1, with 10 bases aligning to TRBD2. The V and J ends lost 5 bases and 3 bases, in that order; junction bases with no gene match: 10. Germline V gene sequence: CDR1 SEHNR, CDR2 FQNEAQ (reference sequence). The CDR3 is 17 amino acids. The CDR3 nucleotides are TGTGCCAGCAGCACAACCGAGCGGGGGGGCCTCTACAATGAGCAGTTCTTC. It encodes CASSTTERGGLYNEQFF.

This chain joins TRBV29-1 and TRBJ2-2, with D perhaps matching TRBD1 (5 bases). Germline CDR1 and CDR2: SQVTM and ANQGSEA. The CDR3 loop spans 14 amino acids. The V end was cut by 2 bases, the J end by 1 base, with 8 bases between. This CDR3 reads CSVEYQGNTGELFF. The CDR3 nucleotides read TGCAGCGTTGAATACCAGGGGAACACCGGGGAGCTGTTTTTT.

This chain connects TRBV10-3 to TRBJ1-5; no reliable D call. The ends were cut back, 3 bases at V and 3 bases at J, with 9 bases in the middle. The CDR3 consists of 14 residues. CDR1 and CDR2 from the germline V gene are ENHRY and SYGVKD. The CDR3 DNA is TGTGCCATCAGTGACGCCTGGGACAATCAGCCCCAGCATTTT. Residues: CAISDAWDNQPQHF.

The J gene is TRBJ2-7, the V gene TRBV7-6; D is unclear. V lost 2 bases, J lost 3 bases, and 17 bases lay in between. Germline CDR1 is SGHVS and CDR2 is FNYEAQ. The CDR3 sequence is 16 residues long. The CDR3, as DNA: TGTGCCAGCAGCTTATGGTCCGGACGAACAAGCTACGAGCAGTACTTC. Protein sequence: CASSLWSGRTSYEQYF. Full variable domain (missing parts from reference TRBV7-6 and TRBJ2-7): GAGVSQSPRYKVTKRGQDVALRCDPISGHVSLYWYRQALGQGPEFLTYFNYEAQQDKSGLPNDRFSAERPEGSISTLTIQRTEQRDSAMYRCASSLWSGRTSYEQYFGPGTRLTVT.

About this clonotype itself: A much more abundant neighbour one base away suggests this may be a read error. V and J are TRBV27 and TRBJ2-7, with a possible D match to TRBD1 (6 bases). V was trimmed by 6 bases and J by 3 bases, leaving 15 bases between them. Germline CDR1 is MNHEY and CDR2 is SMNVEV (reference sequence). The CDR3 has 14 amino acids. The CDR3 is CASRSGTSNYEQYF. CDR3 nucleotides: TGTGCCAGCAGGTCCGGGACATCTAACTACGAGCAGTACTTC.

Comment on this clonotype: One junction end does not reproduce the germline sequence, and a read error may be involved. This sequence joins TRBV10-3 and TRBJ1-1; D gene ambiguous. This CDR3 region has 16 residues. The V gene's germline CDR1 is ENHRY and CDR2 SYGVKD. The CDR3 sequence: CAISDPITVRNTEDFF. The CDR3 bases are TGTGCCATCAGTGACCCGATAACAGTACGGAACACTGAAGATTTCTTT.

The V and J genes are TRBV29-1 and TRBJ2-1; D ambiguous. Trimming took 6 bases from V and 0 from J, leaving 15 bases between them. The CDR3 has 15 amino acids. Germline loops: CDR1 SQVTM, CDR2 ANQGSEA. For the CDR3, the DNA is TGCAGCGTCGCCGGACGGCGTAGCTCCTACAATGAGCAGTTCTTC. Its protein product is CSVAGRRSSYNEQFF.

The rearrangement links TRBV12-3 or TRBV12-4 to TRBJ1-2, with 8 bases fitting TRBD1. V shed 7 bases, J shed 8 bases, and the junction held 6 bases outside the gene matches. This CDR3 region has 12 residues. The CDR3, as DNA: TGTGCCAGCATCGGACAGGGTGGCGGCTACACCTTC. The encoded protein is CASIGQGGGYTF.

This clonotype was picked up a small number of times. This chain joins TRBV7-6 and TRBJ2-1; 8 bases fit TRBD2. Germline CDR1 is SGHVS and CDR2 is FNYEAQ. Trimming removed 3 bases from V and 8 bases from J; junction bases left unmatched: 6. The CDR3 consists of 14 residues. CDR3 amino acids: CASSFGAGGYEQFF. The CDR3 DNA sequence: TGTGCCAGCAGCTTTGGGGCGGGGGGTTATGAGCAGTTCTTC. The whole variable domain, remainder taken from reference TRBV7-6 and TRBJ2-1, is GAGVSQSPRYKVTKRGQDVALRCDPISGHVSLYWYRQALGQGPEFLTYFNYEAQQDKSGLPNDRFSAERPEGSISTLTIQRTEQRDSAMYRCASSFGAGGYEQFFGPGTRLTVL.